The next 29 T cell receptor beta chains were all read from a single sample in a study of cytomegalovirus exposure and HLA in healthy donors. It was with 60 Vbeta and 13 Jbeta primers that the PCR ran. Assay: immunoSEQ multiplex PCR; the TCRdb copy retains only in-frame clones and omits some. The table lists roughly 200,000 clones, 82% of them singletons, with 2.5% to 3% in the top ten. The sample comprised PBMCs. Every receptor here comes from a woman aged 40 to 49 in good health and CMV-seronegative.

The chain has TRBV6-6 and TRBJ2-3; 9 nucleotides match TRBD2. The CDR3 extends over 16 amino acids. V lost 6 bases, J lost 3 bases, and 10 bases stayed unmatched. Germline V lookup: CDR1 MNHNY, CDR2 SVGAGI (reference sequence). As DNA, the CDR3 is TGTGCCAGCAGGAGGGGGGCGGGAGGGCCGACAGATACGCAGTATTTT. It yields the protein CASRRGAGGPTDTQYF.

The sample holds one count of this clone. The chain carries TRBV2 and TRBJ2-1; possibly TRBD1 for D (6 bases). The V and J ends lost 6 bases and 0 bases respectively, with 18 bases between them. This CDR3 comprises 17 residues. CDR1 and CDR2 (germline): SNHLY, FYNNEI. This CDR3 is CASRGPDRRSSYNEQFF. CDR3 DNA sequence: TGTGCCAGCAGGGGTCCCGACAGGCGGAGCTCCTACAATGAGCAGTTCTTC.

CDR3 loop: CASSPGTSGRGEQFF. In nucleotides, the CDR3 is TGTGCCAGCAGTCCCGGGACTAGCGGGAGGGGTGAGCAGTTCTTC. The gene calls are TRBV27 and TRBJ2-1, with TRBD2 matching over 16 bases. Looked up from germline, CDR1 is MNHEY and CDR2 is SMNVEV (reference sequence). The V segment lost 5 bases and the J segment 9 bases; nucleotides outside the gene matches: 4. The CDR3 runs to 15 residues.

The CDR3 sequence: CASSLGGLAGEGEQFF. The CDR3 DNA sequence: TGTGCCAGCAGCTTAGGGGGACTAGCGGGAGAAGGGGAGCAGTTCTTC. The chain uses TRBV7-8 and TRBJ2-1; TRBD2 matches at 14 bases. CDR1 is SGHVS, CDR2 FQNEAQ, per germline. V shed 1 base, J shed 10 bases, and the junction held 6 bases outside the gene matches. The CDR3 runs to 16 residues.

The J gene is TRBJ1-1, the V gene TRBV21-1; TRBD1 is the table's D call, not checked against the DNA. TRBV21-1 represents a pseudogene. The CDR3 contains 15 residues. The CDR3 bases are TGTGCCAGCCTGAGTCTCTGGACAGGGGCTGGTGAAGCTTTCTTT. Translating it yields CASLSLWTGAGEAFF.

This chain uses TRBV7-6 with TRBJ1-5; TRBD1 aligns across 10 bases. This CDR3 is built from 16 residues. The germline CDR1 and CDR2 sequences are SGHVS and FNYEAQ. The junction had 10 bases not matched to a gene; V was cut back by 5 bases and J by 6 bases. The CDR3 loop reads CASSPRDRGRGQPQHF. As DNA, the CDR3 is TGTGCCAGCAGCCCCCGGGACAGGGGTCGAGGTCAGCCCCAGCATTTT.

This sequence joins TRBV5-4 and TRBJ2-7; maybe TRBD1 (5 bases). In germline, CDR1 is SGHNT, CDR2 YYREEE (reference sequence). The ends were cut back, 1 base at V and 5 bases at J, with 10 bases in the middle. The CDR3 totals 13 residues. The CDR3: CASSLSQGNEQYF. The CDR3 coding sequence is TGTGCCAGCAGCTTGTCCCAGGGCAACGAGCAGTACTTC.

CDR3: CASSLTATGPPYEQYF. The CDR3 nucleotides are TGCGCCAGCAGCCTGACAGCAACAGGGCCACCCTACGAGCAGTACTTC. The rearrangement links TRBV5-1 to TRBJ2-7, with a weak D call TRBD1 (6 bases). The CDR3 spans 16 residues. Looked up from germline, CDR1 is SGHRS and CDR2 is YFSETQ. The V end was cut by 4 bases, the J end by 2 bases, with 19 bases between. Supplemented by reference TRBV5-1 and TRBJ2-7, the full variable domain reads KAGVTQTPRYLIKTRGQQVTLSCSPISGHRSVSWYQQTPGQGLQFLFEYFSETQRNKGNFPGRFSGRQFSNSRSEMNVSTLELGDSALYLCASSLTATGPPYEQYFGPGTRLTVT.

The chain carries TRBV30 and TRBJ2-1; 11 nucleotides align to TRBD2. Germline V gives CDR1 GTSNPN, CDR2 SVGIG (reference sequence). This CDR3 contains 15 residues. The V gene end was trimmed by 2 bases and the J gene end by 3 bases; junction bases not matched to a gene: 3. The CDR3 DNA sequence: TGTGCCTGGAGTACCGGGACTAGCGGCTACAATGAGCAGTTCTTC. Translated, it gives CAWSTGTSGYNEQFF.

J is TRBJ1-5 and V is TRBV6-6; 7 bases are shared with TRBD1. The CDR3 has 15 residues. Germline V CDR1 and CDR2: MNHNY, SVGAGI (reference sequence). V shed 6 bases and J 1 base; nucleotides not matched to a gene: 6. The CDR3 DNA is TGTGCCAGCAGAAACCCCAGGGGGAGCAATCAGCCCCAGCATTTT. Protein product: CASRNPRGSNQPQHF.

The chain recombines TRBV10-3 with TRBJ2-7; 8 bases line up with TRBD1. The CDR3 runs to 14 residues. The germline V gene has CDR1 ENHRY and CDR2 SYGVKD. V lost 8 bases and J lost 6; bases outside the gene matches: 12. DNA of the CDR3: TGTGCCATCGGAGGGACAGGCCTCGGGGCCGAGCAGTACTTC. It specifies CAIGGTGLGAEQYF.

The chain joins TRBV7-2 to TRBJ2-7; D might be TRBD2 (6 bases). Germline assignment: CDR1 SGHTA and CDR2 FQGNSA. This CDR3 is built from 14 residues. Trimming took off 1 base at V and 6 bases at J, with 13 bases between the two ends. DNA of the CDR3: TGTGCCAGCAGCTTAGTGGAGGGGTCAGGCGAGCAGTACTTC. It encodes CASSLVEGSGEQYF.

V and J are TRBV10-3 and TRBJ2-7; no clear D. Germline-derived CDR1 and CDR2 are ENHRY and SYGVKD. The CDR3 contains 14 residues. V lost 10 bases and J lost 6, with 22 bases in between. The CDR3 coding sequence is TGTGCCACCGGATCCCAGGAAAAAAAAACCGAGCAGTACTTC. Translation gives CATGSQEKKTEQYF.

This chain connects TRBV4-1 to TRBJ1-5; D might be TRBD1 (6 bases). This CDR3 is 16 amino acids long. Trimming left V 0 bases short and J 2 bases short, with 11 bases between. Germline loops: CDR1 MGHRA, CDR2 YSYEKL. The CDR3 DNA reads TGCGCCAGCAGCCAAGATCAGTACAGGGGCAATCAGCCCCAGCATTTT. Translating it yields CASSQDQYRGNQPQHF.

The chain joins TRBV7-2 to TRBJ1-5; TRBD1 is a possible D gene (5 bases). The germline V gene encodes CDR1 SGHTA and CDR2 FQGNSA. V lost 4 bases, J lost 5 bases, and 12 bases lay in between. The CDR3 is 14 residues long. CDR3 nucleotides: TGTGCCAGCAGCTCTAGGGGTGGGGATCAGCCCCAGCATTTT. This translates into CASSSRGGDQPQHF.

The chain combines TRBV27 with TRBJ2-7; 7 bases map to TRBD1. The CDR3 is made up of 16 amino acids. Looked up from germline, CDR1 is MNHEY and CDR2 is SMNVEV (reference sequence). Trimming removed 3 bases from V and 1 base from J; junction bases left unmatched: 9. This chain's CDR3 is CASSLTQGQLSYEQYF. CDR3 nucleotide sequence: TGTGCCAGCAGTTTGACCCAGGGACAGCTTTCCTACGAGCAGTACTTC.

This chain connects TRBV11-2 to TRBJ2-7, with TRBD1 matching over 11 bases. This CDR3 contains 18 residues. With V trimmed by 3 bases and J by 3 bases, 13 bases remained unmatched. CDR1 and CDR2 from the germline V gene are SGHAT and FQNNGV. The CDR3 nucleotides read TGTGCCAGCAGCTTTTCCCTTCTCGGGGGACAGGGGGACTACGAGCAGTACTTC. Protein sequence: CASSFSLLGGQGDYEQYF.

This chain uses TRBV18 with TRBJ2-5; 7 bases map to TRBD1. The CDR3 is 16 residues long. The V gene end was trimmed by 5 bases and the J gene end by 1 base; junction bases not matched to a gene: 10. CDR1 KGHSH and CDR2 LQKENI come from the germline V gene. CDR3: CASSKRQGVSQETQYF. The CDR3 DNA is TGTGCCAGCTCAAAACGACAGGGCGTCTCCCAAGAGACCCAGTACTTC.

In its sample, this clone was seen once. The chain combines TRBV5-4 with TRBJ2-1; D possibly corresponds to TRBD1 (6 bases). The CDR3 covers 15 residues. Germline V gene sequence: CDR1 SGHNT, CDR2 YYREEE (reference sequence). V was cut by 7 bases and J by 4 bases, with 18 bases left in between. The CDR3 DNA follows: TGTGCCAGCCGAGGTGGCGGACAGTTTTACAATGAGCAGTTCTTC. This encodes CASRGGGQFYNEQFF.

The V gene is TRBV21-1, the J gene TRBJ2-7; the table's D gene call, TRBD1, was not cross checked with the DNA. TRBV21-1 is noted as a pseudogene. This CDR3 region has 18 residues. As DNA, the CDR3 is TGTGCCAGCAGCTTCCATGTCAGGGTAATAGAGGACTCCTACGAGCAGTACTTC. It yields the protein CASSFHVRVIEDSYEQYF.

The V gene is TRBV11-1, the J gene TRBJ1-4; D not certain. Trimming shortened V by 4 bases and J by 6 bases, and 15 bases separated the two germline ends. From germline, CDR1 is SGHAT and CDR2 FQDESV (reference sequence). The CDR3 is 15 residues long. CDR3 coding DNA: TGTGCCAGCAGCTCTACGGGTGAGCCAGATGAAAAACTGTTTTTT. Translated, it gives CASSSTGEPDEKLFF. Based on the CDR3 plus reference TRBV11-1 and TRBJ1-4, the full variable domain is EAEVAQSPRYKITEKSQAVAFWCDPISGHATLYWYRQILGQGPELLVQFQDESVVDDSQLPKDRFSAERLKGVDSTLKIQPAELGDSAMYLCASSSTGEPDEKLFFGSGTQLSVL.

The chain has TRBV27 and TRBJ1-1; 9 bases are a match to TRBD1. This CDR3 is built from 15 residues. V lost 5 bases and J lost 8; bases outside the gene matches: 12. Germline V gene sequence: CDR1 MNHEY, CDR2 SMNVEV (reference sequence). DNA of the CDR3: TGTGCCAGCAGTCCGGGACAGGGAGGGAGAGCGGAAGCTTTCTTT. Translation gives CASSPGQGGRAEAFF.

This clone appeared once. The V call is TRBV15, the J call TRBJ1-6, with D maybe TRBD1 (5 bases). CDR1 is LNHNV, CDR2 YYDKDF, per germline (reference sequence). Between the trimmed V and J ends, which lost 3 bases and 7 bases, there was a span of 22 bases. The CDR3 contains 18 residues. CDR3 sequence: CATSSTPGLKPKNSPLHF. CDR3 sequence (DNA): TGTGCCACCAGCAGTACGCCGGGACTCAAGCCTAAAAATTCACCCCTCCACTTT. Full variable domain (remainder filled in from reference TRBV15 and TRBJ1-6): DAMVIQNPRYQVTQFGKPVTLSCSQTLNHNVMYWYQQKSSQAPKLLFHYYDKDFNNEADTPDNFQSRRPNTSFCFLDIRSPGLGDTAMYLCATSSTPGLKPKNSPLHFGNGTRLTVT.

Points on this clone: One junction end disagrees with the germline gene, perhaps due to a read error. The CDR3 sequence is CASSSSNNEQFF. The CDR3 DNA is TGTGCCAGCAGCAGCTCCAACAATGAGCAGTTCTTC. The rearrangement links TRBV11-2 to TRBJ2-1, with D hard to call. CDR1 and CDR2 from the germline V gene are SGHAT and FQNNGV. This CDR3 region has 12 residues.

The chain employs TRBV18 and TRBJ2-3; a possible D gene is TRBD2 (5 bases). Per the germline V gene, CDR1 is KGHSH and CDR2 is LQKENI. V was trimmed by 4 bases and J by 6 bases, leaving 23 bases between them. The CDR3 sequence is 17 residues long. CDR3 region: CASSLGRRTQILDTQYF. CDR3 sequence (DNA): TGTGCCAGCTCACTTGGACGAAGGACTCAGATCCTGGATACGCAGTATTTT.

The chain couples TRBV15 to TRBJ2-5; tentative D call: TRBD2 (5 bases). The end of the DNA fits TRBJ2-7 better, so the J call may be wrong. CDR3 length: 14 amino acids. In germline, CDR1 is LNHNV, CDR2 YYDKDF (reference sequence). This CDR3 reads CATSREALGNEQYF. CDR3 coding DNA: TGTGCCACCAGCAGAGAAGCCCTCGGGAACGAGCAGTACTTC.

This chain connects TRBV25-1 to TRBJ2-7; 7 bases are a match to TRBD1. CDR1 and CDR2 (germline): MGHDK, SYGVNS. After removal of 6 bases from V and 4 bases from J, the junction contained 9 bases not matched to a gene. The CDR3 runs 14 residues. CDR3 in amino acids: CASRGRGGGYEQYF. The CDR3 DNA reads TGTGCCAGCAGGGGAAGAGGGGGCGGTTACGAGCAGTACTTC.

The chain links TRBV30 to TRBJ2-3; unclear D gene. The CDR3 is 11 residues long. V was clipped by 2 bases and J by 7 bases, with 7 bases between them. Germline values: CDR1 GTSNPN, CDR2 SVGIG (reference sequence). The CDR3 region has the DNA TGTGCCTGGAGTCACGGTCATACGCAGTATTTT. Its translation: CAWSHGHTQYF.

This rearrangement joins TRBV7-9 to TRBJ2-7, with D perhaps TRBD2 (5 bases). This CDR3 has 12 amino acids. Per the germline V gene, CDR1 is SEHNR and CDR2 is FQNEAQ (reference sequence). V was trimmed by 5 bases and J by 5 bases, leaving 10 bases between them. CDR3 bases: TGTGCCAGCAGCCGAGGGCGGGACGAGCAGTACTTC. Translated: CASSRGRDEQYF. Supplemented by reference TRBV7-9 and TRBJ2-7, the full variable domain reads DTGVSQNPRHKITKRGQNVTFRCDPISEHNRLYWYRQTLGQGPEFLTYFQNEAQLEKSRLLSDRFSAERPKGSFSTLEIQRTEQGDSAMYLCASSRGRDEQYFGPGTRLTVT.